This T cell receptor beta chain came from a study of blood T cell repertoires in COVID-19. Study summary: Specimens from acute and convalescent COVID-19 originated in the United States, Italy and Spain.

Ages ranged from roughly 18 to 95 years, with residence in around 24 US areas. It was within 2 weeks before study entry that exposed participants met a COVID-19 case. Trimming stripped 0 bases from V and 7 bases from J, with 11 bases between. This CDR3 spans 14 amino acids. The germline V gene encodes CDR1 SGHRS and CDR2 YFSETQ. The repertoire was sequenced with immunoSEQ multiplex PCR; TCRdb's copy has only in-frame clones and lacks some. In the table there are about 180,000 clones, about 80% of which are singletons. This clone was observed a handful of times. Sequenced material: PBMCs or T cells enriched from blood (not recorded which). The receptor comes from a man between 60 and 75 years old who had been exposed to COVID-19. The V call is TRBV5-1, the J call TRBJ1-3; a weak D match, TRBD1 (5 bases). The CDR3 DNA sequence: TGCGCCAGCAGCTTGGGACAGTCGGTGAACACCATATATTTT. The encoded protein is CASSLGQSVNTIYF.